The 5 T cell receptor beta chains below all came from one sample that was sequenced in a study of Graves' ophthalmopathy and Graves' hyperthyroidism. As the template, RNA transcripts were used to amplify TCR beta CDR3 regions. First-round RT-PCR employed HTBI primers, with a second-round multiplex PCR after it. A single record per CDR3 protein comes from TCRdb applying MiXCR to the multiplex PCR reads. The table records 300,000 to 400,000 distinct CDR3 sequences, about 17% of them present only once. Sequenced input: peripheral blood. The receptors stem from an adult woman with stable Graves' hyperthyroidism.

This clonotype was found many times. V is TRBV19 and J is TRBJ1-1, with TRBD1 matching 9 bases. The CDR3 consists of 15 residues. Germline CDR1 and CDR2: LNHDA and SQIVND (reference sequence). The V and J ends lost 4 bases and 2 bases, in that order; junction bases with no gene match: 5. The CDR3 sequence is CASSTPDRGNTEAFF. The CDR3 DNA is TGTGCCAGTAGTACTCCGGACAGGGGAAACACTGAAGCTTTCTTT.

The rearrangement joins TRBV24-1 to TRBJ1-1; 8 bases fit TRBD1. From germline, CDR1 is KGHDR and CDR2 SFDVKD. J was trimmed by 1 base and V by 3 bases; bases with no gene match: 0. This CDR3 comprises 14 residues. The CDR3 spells CATSDGTGNTEAFF. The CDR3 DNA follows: TGTGCCACCAGTGATGGGACAGGGAACACTGAAGCTTTCTTT.

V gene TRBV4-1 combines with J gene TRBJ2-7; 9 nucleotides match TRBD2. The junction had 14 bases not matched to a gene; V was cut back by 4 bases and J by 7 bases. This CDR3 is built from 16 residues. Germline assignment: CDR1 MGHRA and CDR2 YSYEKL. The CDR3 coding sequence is TGCGCCAGCAGCCTATTAGGACTAGCGCGATCGGAAGAGCAGTACTTC. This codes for CASSLLGLARSEEQYF.

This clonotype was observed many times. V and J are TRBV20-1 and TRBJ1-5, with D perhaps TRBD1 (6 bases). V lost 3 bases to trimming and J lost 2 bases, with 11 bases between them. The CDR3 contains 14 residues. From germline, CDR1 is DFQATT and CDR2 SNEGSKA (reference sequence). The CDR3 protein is CSASRGAGNQPQHF. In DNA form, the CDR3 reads TGCAGTGCTAGTCGGGGGGCTGGCAATCAGCCCCAGCATTTT.

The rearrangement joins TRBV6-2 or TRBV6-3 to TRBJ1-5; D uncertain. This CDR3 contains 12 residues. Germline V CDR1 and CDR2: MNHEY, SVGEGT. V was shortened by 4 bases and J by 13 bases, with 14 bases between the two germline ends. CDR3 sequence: CASSCSVLPQHF. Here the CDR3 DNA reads TGTGCCAGCAGTTGCTCCGTCCTCCCTCAGCATTTT.